Sequencing of this TCR beta chain was carried out in a study of somatic mutations in cytotoxic T cells in rheumatoid arthritis. Study-wide background: Patient blood, which was peripheral blood collected as 30 ml EDTA, was drawn right after diagnosis and before any treatment started.

General study results and limits: With roughly 65 patients examined, 7 or 8 had a largest CD8+ clone exceeding 20% of CD8+ cells. With age, CD8+ clonality increased in rheumatoid arthritis patients, whereas no such increase appeared in healthy controls. Measurement of CD8+ T-cell clonality revealed no significant difference between rheumatoid arthritis patients and age-matched healthy controls.

Produced via immunoSEQ multiplex PCR; TCRdb's table is partial and in-frame only. The profile shows about 1,400 clones, about three quarters of them singletons. The germline gives CDR1 LGHNA, CDR2 YSLEER. The germline V and J ends were trimmed by 1 base and 2 bases, with 8 bases remaining between them. CDR3 length: 15 residues. As for this clone: Its target is not known.

Material: CD8+ T cells sorted from blood. The V call is TRBV4-3, the J call TRBJ2-2, with D unclear. The source is an adult with rheumatoid arthritis. The CDR3 reads CASSQGLLNTGELFF. The DNA for the CDR3 is TGCGCCAGCAGCCAAGGCCTACTCAACACCGGGGAGCTGTTTTTT.